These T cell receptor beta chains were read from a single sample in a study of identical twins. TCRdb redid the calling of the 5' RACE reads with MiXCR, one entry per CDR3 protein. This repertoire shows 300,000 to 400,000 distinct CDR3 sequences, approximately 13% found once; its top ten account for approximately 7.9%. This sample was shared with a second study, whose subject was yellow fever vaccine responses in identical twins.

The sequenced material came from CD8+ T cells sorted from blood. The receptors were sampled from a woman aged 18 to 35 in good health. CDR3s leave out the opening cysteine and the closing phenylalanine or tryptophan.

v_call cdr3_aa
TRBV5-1 ASSLVLAGGEDTQY
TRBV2 ASSYRGYNSPLH
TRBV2 VSSTAYEQY
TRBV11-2 ASSSAGGLAGNEQY
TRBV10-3 AISEPQETQY
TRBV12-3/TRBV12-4 ASSLSLESDTQY
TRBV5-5 ASSSGTGSDTQY
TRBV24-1 ATSDGNQPQH
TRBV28 ASSAPEQGNPGELF
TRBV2 ASSETPATMISPLH
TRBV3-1 ASSRPRDRPINEQF
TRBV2 ASSEYRLSRNEQF
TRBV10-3 ATFGGAGVDTQY
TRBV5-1 ASSRTGGPTEAF
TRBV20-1 SARNRGGTGELF
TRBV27 ASSPTGYVEF
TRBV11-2 VSSPRWGQRRYEQY
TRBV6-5 ASSYSRTSGQTNTGELF
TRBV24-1 ATSDLPFSAGITDTQY
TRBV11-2 ASSLPRGGPYNEQF
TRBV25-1 ASSESARYGYT
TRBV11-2 ASSSDLNYEQY
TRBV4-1 ASSQAIQSNEKLF
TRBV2 ASSEKGALAYNEQF
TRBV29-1 SVEREAGVTYEQY
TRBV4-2 ASSQVGGSYNSPLH
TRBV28 ASSFSPLGGNQPQH
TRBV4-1 ASSGRNNQPQH
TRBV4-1 ASSQDRGTSQPQH
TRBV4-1 ASSQDSGANEQY
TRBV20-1 SARPAGTDTQY
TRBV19 ASSIGGSPSGANVLT
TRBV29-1 SVDSGEGTQY
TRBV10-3 AISPGEMGTDTQY
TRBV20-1 SALREGNEQF
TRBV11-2 ASSLEPGFVDEQF
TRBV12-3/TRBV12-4 ASSLRLAGAETDTQY
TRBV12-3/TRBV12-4 ASSAATYEQF
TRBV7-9 ASSGQGTGTSTDTQY
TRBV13 ASSLTAPGTGELF
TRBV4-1 ASSPDRQAKNIQY
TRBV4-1 ASSQDGLAGGENEQF
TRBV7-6 ASSSTLWRTSGSIGEQF
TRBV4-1 ASSQVEGRSYNEQF
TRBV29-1 SVPGLAGEEETQY
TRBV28 ASSLFNTPAYEQY
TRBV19 ASSYPLAGGSYEQY
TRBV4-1 ASSQGTGHTTGELF
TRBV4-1 ASSQGVSYYNEQF
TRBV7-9 ASSPEGGSSYNEQF
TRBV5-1 ASSSDRDVEDTQY
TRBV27 ASRILGGGAIDTQY
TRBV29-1 SVAVDASTGELF
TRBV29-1 SVQGVETQY
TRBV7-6 ASSLAITGGSYNEQF
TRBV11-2 ASSQPPGQGAYEQY
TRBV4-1 ASSQVGWPSGYNEQF